This TCR beta chain was captured in a study of blood T cells in healthy people across ages. The authors ran a second PCR of 7 to 11 cycles using a sample-barcoded 5' primer and a J-beta primer mix. Each CDR3 protein is one row after TCRdb ran MiXCR on the 5' RACE reads. Of fewer than 900,000 distinct CDR3 sequences listed, over 45% are singletons. About this clonotype: Its ends do not fully match the called genes, so a read error is possible.

The clonotype originates from an older woman in good health. Sequences were obtained from blood.

CDR3: CASQVTGVQETRYF. The CDR3 bases are TGTGCCAGCCAGGTCACAGGAGTCCAAGAGACCCGGTACTTC. This rearrangement joins TRBV7-9 to TRBJ2-5, with D possibly TRBD1 on 5 matching bases. Germline V lookup: CDR1 SEHNR, CDR2 FQNEAQ (reference sequence). This CDR3 has 14 amino acids. The variable domain in full, completed from reference TRBV7-9 and TRBJ2-5, reads DTGVSQNPRHKITKRGQNVTFRCDPISEHNRLYWYRQTLGQGPEFLTYFQNEAQLEKSRLLSDRFSAERPKGSFSTLEIQRTEQGDSAMYLCASQVTGVQETRYFGPGTRLLVL.